This T cell receptor (beta chain) was recorded in a study of CD8 T cells in Susac syndrome (dated by TCRdb to between 2018 and 2021). In terms of the full investigation: Among the Susac syndrome patients who were sequenced, clinically active disease was present in over 5 and clinical remission was observed in 8 or 9. At blood withdrawal, Susac syndrome patients were either therapy-naive, taking corticosteroids (in some cases with IVIg as well), or taking IVIg alone. The study used repertoire sequencing to test whether antigen drove CD8+ T cell activation and differentiation in Susac syndrome. The paper's findings and limits, for the study overall: The number of individuals in the TCR sequencing and HLA analysis was recognized as being relatively small. The CD4+ T cell repertoire of patients with Susac syndrome showed no detectable clonal expansion.

Including the terminal cysteine and phenylalanine, the CDR3 comprises 16 residues. Kept here is only the CDR3 DNA, which spans 48 bases and is read in frame from base 1. For CDR1 and CDR2, the germline V gene (reference sequence) lists SEHNR and FQNEAQ. V loses 1 base, J loses 8 bases, and the germline ends lie 15 bases apart. High-throughput TCR beta sequencing profiled peripheral blood CD8+ and CD4+ T cells from healthy donors, Susac syndrome patients and multiple sclerosis patients. The Susac syndrome patients fulfilled recently defined diagnostic criteria for either definite or probable disease. Bulk CD8+ and CD4+ T cells were purified magnetically by negative isolation, whereas CD8+ TEMRA cells were enriched by FACS. Blood was collected in EDTA tubes and processed within 24 hours, with PBMCs isolated through density gradient centrifugation. PBMCs intended for TCR sequencing were cryopreserved in liquid nitrogen and thawed later in a water bath at 37 degrees C. Purity of sorted or isolated CD4+, CD8+ and CD8+ TEMRA cells was at least 90%.

RNA was extracted using the RNeasy kit, and roughly 0.45 to 1 microgram was reverse transcribed with random hexamers. TCR beta CDR3 regions were amplified with the immunoSEQ multiplex PCR assay covering 54 Vbeta and 13 Jbeta segments. To correct PCR amplification bias, a synthetic template baseline was used for both primer optimization and computational correction. Turning to the authors' computational methods: Only productive sequences were kept, with reads annotated to V, D and J genes according to IMGT and analyzed in immunoSEQ Analyzer. Clonality was computed as one minus Shannon entropy normalized by log2 of the number of productive unique sequences. Public and private clones were assessed among the 100 most prevalent clones of each patient and control. Clones were defined as Susac-specific if absent from the healthy and MS cohorts, from some 1,000 published viral clones and from other ImmuneACCESS disease sequences. TCRdb trimmed the raw reads at Q25, called clones with MiXCR and kept productive beta chains. Each CDR3 protein appears once, grouped with its most common genes and DNA. What appears here as the V and J calls and clone size reflects TCRdb's work, not the paper's. The sample includes approximately 190,000 distinct CDR3 sequences, with over 75% observed a single time. The leading ten clones occupy 0.075% to 0.095% of the sample.

Comments on this clonotype: Its antigen target is currently unknown. No base qualities exist here, and no much larger clone lies one base off it.

The sample consisted of CD4+ T cells from PBMCs. The chain uses TRBV7-9 and TRBJ1-6; the D gene is perhaps TRBD1, from 5 matching bases. The receptor's source is a human donor with Susac syndrome. The bases are TGTGCCAGCAGCTTAGGAGGGCAGGGTAGATATTCACCCCTCCACTTT. It codes for CASSLGGQGRYSPLHF.